These 5 T cell receptor beta chains share one sample of origin, sequenced in a study of T cell responses to AZD1222 COVID-19 vaccine. Assay used: immunoSEQ multiplex PCR; TCRdb lists only in-frame clones, some missing. The data hold around 120,000 clones, with about nine tenths observed a single time. Material: peripheral blood, obtained on day 0 of AZD1222 vaccination. These receptor sequences come from an adult in good health.

To note about this clone: Relative to the germline gene, one junction end is altered; a read error may explain this. This sequence joins TRBV24-1 and TRBJ2-7; D not certain. CDR1 is KGHDR and CDR2 is SFDVKD in the germline V gene. This CDR3 comprises 9 residues. CDR3 nucleotide sequence: TGTGCCACCAGTGATTCCTGGAAGTTC. Protein: CATSDSWKF.

This chain connects TRBV5-4 to TRBJ2-3, with 8 bases fitting TRBD2. Unmatched junction bases numbered 3, after V lost 3 bases and J lost 3 bases. The CDR3 sequence is 14 residues long. The germline CDR1 and CDR2 sequences are SGHNT and YYREEE (reference sequence). The CDR3 sequence: CASSSLAGTDTQYF. The DNA of the CDR3 is TGTGCCAGCAGCTCCTTAGCGGGAACAGATACGCAGTATTTT.

The genes are TRBV19 and TRBJ2-7; 10 positions match TRBD1. Losses at the gene ends were 6 bases for V and 2 bases for J; bases not matched to a gene: 7. CDR1 is LNHDA, CDR2 SQIVND, per germline (reference sequence). This CDR3 contains 15 residues. The CDR3 bases are TGTGCCAGTAGAAATACCGGGACAGGGGCCTACGAGCAGTACTTC. Translated, it gives CASRNTGTGAYEQYF.

The CDR3 coding sequence is TGTGCCAGCAGTCTACCCGCAGGGAGCTCCTACAATGAGCAGTTCTTC. This codes for CASSLPAGSSYNEQFF. V and J are TRBV27 and TRBJ2-1; tentatively, D is TRBD1 or TRBD2 (5 bases each). The CDR3 contains 16 residues. Germline assignment: CDR1 MNHEY and CDR2 SMNVEV (reference sequence). V lost 5 bases, J lost 0 bases, and 14 bases lay in between.

This clone occurred once. V usage is TRBV10-2 and J usage is TRBJ2-5; 7 nucleotides align to TRBD2. Per germline, CDR1 WSHSY and CDR2 SAAADI. V trimming: 6 bases; J trimming: 5 bases; junction bases outside the gene matches: 6. This CDR3 contains 13 residues. The CDR3 loop reads CASSWTRRETQYF. Here the CDR3 DNA reads TGCGCCAGCAGCTGGACTAGACGGGAGACCCAGTACTTC.